This TCR beta chain was retrieved from a study of OX40 agonist ivuxolimab in advanced cancers. Study-wide background: The dose-escalation cohort had hepatocellular carcinoma, melanoma, renal cell or head and neck cancer. Of mixed ages from roughly 23 to 80 and averaging approximately 60 years, the group was just under 85% male.

Points on this clone: Its specificity is unknown.

Whole-study results and caveats: Among the nonresponders, some also had low normalized T-cell clonal expansion.

The protocol was immunoSEQ multiplex PCR, while the TCRdb copy is restricted to in-frame clones and leaves out a portion. The table lists some 59,000 clones, roughly 82% of them singletons. V was clipped by 5 bases and J by 3 bases; unmatched bases: 6. Germline CDR1 SGHVS, CDR2 FNYEAQ. The CDR3 is made up of 15 amino acids. The TCR comes from an adult with an advanced solid tumor such as melanoma, head and neck, liver or kidney cancer. The sequencing here drew on CD4+ or CD8+ T cells sorted from blood, taken in a trial of the OX40 agonist ivuxolimab. The V call is TRBV7-6, the J call TRBJ2-2, with 7 bases fitting TRBD2. The CDR3 DNA follows: TGTGCCAGCAGCGCTAGCGGAGCCTACACCGGGGAGCTGTTTTTT. It is translated as CASSASGAYTGELFF.